This T cell receptor beta chain emerged from a study of early T cells in non-severe SARS-CoV-2 infection. Study information: Sequenced material consisted of bulk RNA (from unsorted whole blood), and chains were unpaired.

Individual cDNA molecules received unique molecular identifiers. A single record per CDR3 protein comes from TCRdb applying MiXCR to the 5' RACE reads. The sample carries 70,000 or so distinct CDR3 sequences, approximately 11% recorded once. This clonotype has a handful of counts. From germline, CDR1 is LGHNA and CDR2 YNFKEQ. The CDR3 totals 15 residues. V lost 1 base, J lost 2 bases, and 0 bases stayed unmatched. This chain uses TRBV4-2 with TRBJ2-5, with 11 bases identical to TRBD2. The clonotype was recovered from an adult who was a healthcare worker with PCR-confirmed SARS-CoV-2 infection or an uninfected control (not recorded which). The material sequenced was whole blood. CDR3: CASSQGLAGQETQYF. Here the CDR3 DNA reads TGTGCCAGCAGCCAAGGACTAGCGGGACAAGAGACCCAGTACTTC.